The clone carrying this TCR beta chain was counted at least ten times. Antigen: not known. This sample is drawn from a study of T-cell memory formation after mild COVID-19. Findings of the study overall: Shrinking CD4+ clones resided mostly in CM and EM, and CD8+ ones in EMRA. Clones that shrank (day 15 to 85) were balanced CD4/CD8, whereas later expanders leaned CD4+.

5'RACE with constant-segment primers built TCRalpha and TCRbeta cDNA libraries with UMIs. From the 5' RACE reads, TCRdb called clonotypes with MiXCR, one entry per CDR3 protein. The data show roughly 100,000 distinct CDR3 sequences, approximately 13% seen once. The V gene lost 2 bases and the J gene lost 2 bases, with 11 bases spanning the gap. The CDR3 runs 14 residues. In germline, CDR1 is SGHRS, CDR2 YFSETQ. The TCR sequence derives from an adult woman who had mild COVID-19 (a few samples of this study predate the infection). Cell type and time point are not known. The chain is built from TRBV5-1 and TRBJ2-7; unclear D gene. The source material was PBMCs or a T cell subset sorted from them (not recorded which). CDR3 residues: CASSLGRDPYEQYF. The CDR3 coding sequence is TGCGCCAGCAGCTTAGGCCGAGACCCCTACGAGCAGTACTTC.